This TCR beta chain stems from a study of T cell repertoires in cytomegalovirus infection. For the study at large: CMV epitopes in the study were HLA-C-restricted (recently identified) and HLA-B-restricted (well studied). A matching HLA type, together with CMV infection, was signaled by public TCR beta signatures. Study-wide points: HLA-C-restricted CMV-specific TCR beta clonotypes prevailed in the ex vivo response. Cumulative frequency (of public TCR beta family members) identified carriers of CMV plus the relevant HLA.

TCRdb reprocessed the reads with MiXCR, giving one entry per CDR3 protein. The sample shows a few hundred thousand distinct CDR3 sequences, approximately 46% of them seen only once. CDR3 length equals 13 residues. V shed 2 bases and J shed 5 bases, with 10 bases lying between them. Germline values: CDR1 MNHEY, CDR2 SVGAGI. In regard to this clonotype: Its antigen is undetermined.

The TCR sequence derives from a human donor in good health (CMV status not recorded). Some clones in this sample may be carry-over from other donors' samples. The material sequenced was cultured PBMCs, taken from culture after CMV antigen stimulation. V gene TRBV6-5 combines with J gene TRBJ2-7, with TRBD2 as a possible D gene (6 bases). CDR3 amino acids: CASSYPGLNEQYF. Written as DNA, the CDR3 is TGTGCCAGCAGTTACCCTGGACTAAACGAGCAGTACTTC.